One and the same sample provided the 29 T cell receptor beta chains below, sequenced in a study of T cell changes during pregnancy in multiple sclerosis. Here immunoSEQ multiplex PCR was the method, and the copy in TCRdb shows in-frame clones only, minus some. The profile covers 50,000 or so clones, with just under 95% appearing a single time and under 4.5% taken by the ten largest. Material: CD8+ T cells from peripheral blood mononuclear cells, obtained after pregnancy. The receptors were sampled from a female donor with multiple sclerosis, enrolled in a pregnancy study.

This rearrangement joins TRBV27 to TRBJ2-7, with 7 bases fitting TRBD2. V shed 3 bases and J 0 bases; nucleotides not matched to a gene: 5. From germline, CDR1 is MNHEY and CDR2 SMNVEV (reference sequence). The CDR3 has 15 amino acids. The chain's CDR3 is CASSFRGGSSYEQYF. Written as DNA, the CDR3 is TGTGCCAGCAGTTTCCGGGGAGGGAGCTCCTACGAGCAGTACTTC.

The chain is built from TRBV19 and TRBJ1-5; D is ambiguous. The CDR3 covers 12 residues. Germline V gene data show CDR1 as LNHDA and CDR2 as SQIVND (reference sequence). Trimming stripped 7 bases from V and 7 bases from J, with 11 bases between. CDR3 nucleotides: TGTGCCAGTACGGAGGGAGGGCAGCCCCAGCATTTT. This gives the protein CASTEGGQPQHF.

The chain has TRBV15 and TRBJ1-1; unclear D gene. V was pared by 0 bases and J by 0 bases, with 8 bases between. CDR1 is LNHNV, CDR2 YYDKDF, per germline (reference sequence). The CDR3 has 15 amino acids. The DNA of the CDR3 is TGTGCCACCAGCAGAGATAGCCCGTTGAACACTGAAGCTTTCTTT. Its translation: CATSRDSPLNTEAFF.

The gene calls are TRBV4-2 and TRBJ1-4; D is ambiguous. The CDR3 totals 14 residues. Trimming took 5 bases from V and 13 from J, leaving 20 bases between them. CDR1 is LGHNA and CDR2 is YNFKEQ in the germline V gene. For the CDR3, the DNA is TGTGCCAGCAGCTCTACCGCCAGTTTTGAGGGACTGTTTTTT. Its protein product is CASSSTASFEGLFF.

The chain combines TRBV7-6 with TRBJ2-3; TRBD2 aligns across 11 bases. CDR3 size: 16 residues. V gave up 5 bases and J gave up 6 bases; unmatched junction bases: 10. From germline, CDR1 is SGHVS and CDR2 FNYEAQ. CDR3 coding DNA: TGTGCCAGCAGCGAGCAGGGTAGCGGGGGGGACGATACGCAGTATTTT. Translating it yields CASSEQGSGGDDTQYF.

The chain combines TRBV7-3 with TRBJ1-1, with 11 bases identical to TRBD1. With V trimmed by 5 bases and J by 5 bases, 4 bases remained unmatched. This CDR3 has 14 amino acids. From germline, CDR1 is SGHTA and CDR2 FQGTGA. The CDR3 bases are TGTGCCAGCAGCCCCGGGACAGGGGGGACTGAAGCTTTCTTT. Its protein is CASSPGTGGTEAFF.

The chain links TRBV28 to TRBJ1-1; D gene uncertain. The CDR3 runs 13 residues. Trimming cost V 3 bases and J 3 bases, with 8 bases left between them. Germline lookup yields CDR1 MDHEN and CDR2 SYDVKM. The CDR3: CASSLEDHTEAFF. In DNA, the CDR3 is TGTGCCAGCAGTTTGGAGGACCACACTGAAGCTTTCTTT.

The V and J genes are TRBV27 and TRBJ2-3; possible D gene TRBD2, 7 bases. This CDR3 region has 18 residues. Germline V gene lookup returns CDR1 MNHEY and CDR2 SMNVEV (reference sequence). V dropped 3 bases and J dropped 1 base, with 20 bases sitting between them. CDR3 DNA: TGTGCCAGCAGTTTTAACGGTCGGGGGGCCGCTGGCACAGATACGCAGTATTTT. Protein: CASSFNGRGAAGTDTQYF.

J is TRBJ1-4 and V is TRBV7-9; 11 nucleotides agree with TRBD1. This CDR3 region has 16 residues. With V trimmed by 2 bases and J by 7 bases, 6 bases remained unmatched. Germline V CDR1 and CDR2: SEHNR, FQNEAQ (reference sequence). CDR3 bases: TGTGCCAGCAGCTTACCCATGGACAGGGGGCTTGAAAAACTGTTTTTT. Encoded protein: CASSLPMDRGLEKLFF.

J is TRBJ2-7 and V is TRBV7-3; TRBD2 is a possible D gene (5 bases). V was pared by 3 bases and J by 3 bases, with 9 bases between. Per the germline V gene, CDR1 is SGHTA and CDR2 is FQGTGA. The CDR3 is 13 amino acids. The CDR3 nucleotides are TGTGCCAGCAGCTTTACCGCGGGCTACGAGCAGTACTTC. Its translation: CASSFTAGYEQYF.

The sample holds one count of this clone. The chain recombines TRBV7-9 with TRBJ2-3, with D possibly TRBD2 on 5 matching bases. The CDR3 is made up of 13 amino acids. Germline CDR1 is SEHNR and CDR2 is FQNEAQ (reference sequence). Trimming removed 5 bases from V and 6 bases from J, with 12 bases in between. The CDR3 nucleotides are TGTGCCAGCAGCCCGGGGAATTCGGATACGCAGTATTTT. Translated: CASSPGNSDTQYF.

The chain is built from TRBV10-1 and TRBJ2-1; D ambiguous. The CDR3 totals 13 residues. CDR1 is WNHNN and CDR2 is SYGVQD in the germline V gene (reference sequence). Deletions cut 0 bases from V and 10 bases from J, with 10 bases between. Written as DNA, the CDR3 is TGCGCCAGCAGTGAGTCGCGGTCGATCGAGCAGTTCTTC. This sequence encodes CASSESRSIEQFF.

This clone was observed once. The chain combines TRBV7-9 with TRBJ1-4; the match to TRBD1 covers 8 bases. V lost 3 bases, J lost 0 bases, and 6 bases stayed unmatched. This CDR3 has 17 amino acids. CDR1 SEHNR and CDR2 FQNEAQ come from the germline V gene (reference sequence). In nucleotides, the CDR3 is TGTGCCAGCAGCTTCCCTGACAGGGGACCAACTAATGAAAAACTGTTTTTT. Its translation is CASSFPDRGPTNEKLFF.

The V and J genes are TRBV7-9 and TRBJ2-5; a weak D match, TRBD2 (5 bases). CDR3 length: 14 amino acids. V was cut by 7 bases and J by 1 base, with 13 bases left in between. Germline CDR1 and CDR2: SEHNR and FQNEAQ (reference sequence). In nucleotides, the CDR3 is TGTGCCAGCATCATACTAGTGGGCCAAGAGACCCAGTACTTC. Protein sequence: CASIILVGQETQYF.

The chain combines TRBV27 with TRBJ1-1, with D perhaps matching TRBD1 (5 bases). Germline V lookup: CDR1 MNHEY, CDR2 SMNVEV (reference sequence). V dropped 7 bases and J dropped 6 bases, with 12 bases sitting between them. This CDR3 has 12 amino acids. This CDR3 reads CASTGGRAEAFF. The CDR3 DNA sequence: TGTGCCAGCACGGGGGGGAGGGCTGAAGCTTTCTTT.

The DNA for the CDR3 is TGCAGCGTCGCCGGGACAAGCTCTGGAAACACCATATATTTT. Its translation is CSVAGTSSGNTIYF. The rearrangement uses TRBV29-1 and TRBJ1-3; possible D gene TRBD1, 6 bases. CDR1 SQVTM and CDR2 ANQGSEA come from the germline V gene. V gave up 6 bases and J gave up 0 bases, with 12 bases separating them. The CDR3 spans 14 residues.

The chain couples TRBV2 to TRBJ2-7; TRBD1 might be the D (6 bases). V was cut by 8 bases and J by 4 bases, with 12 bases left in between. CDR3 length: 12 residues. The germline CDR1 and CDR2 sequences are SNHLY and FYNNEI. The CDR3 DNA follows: TGTGCCAGCGGGACAAGATTTTACGAGCAGTACTTC. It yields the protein CASGTRFYEQYF.

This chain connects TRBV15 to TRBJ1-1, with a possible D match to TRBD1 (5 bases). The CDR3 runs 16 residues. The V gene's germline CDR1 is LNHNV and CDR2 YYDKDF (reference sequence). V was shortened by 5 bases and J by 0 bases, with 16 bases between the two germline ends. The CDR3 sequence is CATSGLDGGLNTEAFF. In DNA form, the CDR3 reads TGTGCCACCAGCGGTCTCGACGGGGGATTGAACACTGAAGCTTTCTTT.

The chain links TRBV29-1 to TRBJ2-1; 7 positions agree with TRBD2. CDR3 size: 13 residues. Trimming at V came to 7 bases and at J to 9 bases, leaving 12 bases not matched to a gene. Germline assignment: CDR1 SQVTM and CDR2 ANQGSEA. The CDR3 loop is CSGGGWGGFEQFF. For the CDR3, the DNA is TGCAGCGGGGGGGGTTGGGGTGGATTTGAGCAGTTCTTC.

As DNA, the CDR3 is TGCGCCAGCAGCCAAGGCACACAGGGAAATCAGCCCCAGCATTTT. Translated, it gives CASSQGTQGNQPQHF. The chain couples TRBV4-1 to TRBJ1-5, with D maybe TRBD1 (6 bases). The CDR3 consists of 15 residues. From germline, CDR1 is MGHRA and CDR2 YSYEKL. Trimming cost V 1 base and J 4 bases, with 11 bases left between them.

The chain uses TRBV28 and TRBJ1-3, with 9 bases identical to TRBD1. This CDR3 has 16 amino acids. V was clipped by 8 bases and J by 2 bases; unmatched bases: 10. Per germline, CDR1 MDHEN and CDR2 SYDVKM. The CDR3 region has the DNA TGTGCCAGCTACCTCGGGACAGGGCGCCCTGGAAACACCATATATTTT. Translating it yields CASYLGTGRPGNTIYF.

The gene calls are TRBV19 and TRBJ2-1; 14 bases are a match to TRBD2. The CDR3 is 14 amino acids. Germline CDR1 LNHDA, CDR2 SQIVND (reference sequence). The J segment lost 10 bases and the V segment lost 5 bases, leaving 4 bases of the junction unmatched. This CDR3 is CASSWTSGGSEQFF. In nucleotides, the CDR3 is TGTGCCAGTAGTTGGACTAGCGGGGGGTCAGAGCAGTTCTTC.

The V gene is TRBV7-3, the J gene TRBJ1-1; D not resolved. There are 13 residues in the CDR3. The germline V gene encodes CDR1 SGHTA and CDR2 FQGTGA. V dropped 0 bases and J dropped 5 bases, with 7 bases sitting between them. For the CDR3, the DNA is TGTGCCAGCAGCTTAACGTCTTCGACTGAAGCTTTCTTT. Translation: CASSLTSSTEAFF.

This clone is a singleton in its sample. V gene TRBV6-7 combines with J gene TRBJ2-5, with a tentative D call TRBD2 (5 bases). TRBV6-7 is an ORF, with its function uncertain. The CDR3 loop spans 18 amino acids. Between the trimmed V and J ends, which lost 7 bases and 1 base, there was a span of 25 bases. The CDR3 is CASTPWASSRVIQETQYF. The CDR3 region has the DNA TGTGCCAGCACCCCTTGGGCTAGCTCGAGGGTGATCCAAGAGACCCAGTACTTC.

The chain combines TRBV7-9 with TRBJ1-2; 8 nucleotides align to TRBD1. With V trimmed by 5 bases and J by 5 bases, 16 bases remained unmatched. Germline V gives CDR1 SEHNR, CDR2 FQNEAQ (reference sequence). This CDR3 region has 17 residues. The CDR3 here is CASSPPGGAEWGYGYTF. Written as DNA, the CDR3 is TGTGCCAGCAGCCCGCCAGGGGGCGCAGAATGGGGGTATGGCTACACCTTC.

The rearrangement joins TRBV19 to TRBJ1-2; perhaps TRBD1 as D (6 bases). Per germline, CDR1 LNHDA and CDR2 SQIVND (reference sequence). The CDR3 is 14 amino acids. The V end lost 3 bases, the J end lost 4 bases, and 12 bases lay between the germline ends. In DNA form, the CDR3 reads TGTGCCAGTAGTATCCCAGGGGCCCCCTATGGCTACACCTTC. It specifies CASSIPGAPYGYTF.

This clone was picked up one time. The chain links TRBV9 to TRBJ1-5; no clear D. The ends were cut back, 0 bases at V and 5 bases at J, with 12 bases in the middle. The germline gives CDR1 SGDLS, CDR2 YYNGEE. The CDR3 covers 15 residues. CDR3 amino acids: CASSVGSAGDQPQHF. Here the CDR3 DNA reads TGTGCCAGCAGCGTAGGCTCAGCCGGAGATCAGCCCCAGCATTTT.

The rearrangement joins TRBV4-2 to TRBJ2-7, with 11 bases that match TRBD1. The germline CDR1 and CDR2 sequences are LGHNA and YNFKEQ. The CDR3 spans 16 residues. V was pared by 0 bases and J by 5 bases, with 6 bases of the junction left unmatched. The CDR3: CASSQEGGTGGNEQYF. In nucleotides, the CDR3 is TGTGCCAGCAGCCAAGAAGGCGGGACAGGGGGGAACGAGCAGTACTTC.

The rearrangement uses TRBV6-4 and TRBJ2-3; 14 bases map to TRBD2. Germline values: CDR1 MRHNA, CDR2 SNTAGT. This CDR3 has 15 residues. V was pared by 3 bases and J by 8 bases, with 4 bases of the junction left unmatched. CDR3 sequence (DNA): TGTGCCAGCAGTGATGGACTAGCGGGAGGAAGTACGCAGTATTTT. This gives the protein CASSDGLAGGSTQYF.